This TCR beta chain was captured by sequencing in a study of cytomegalovirus exposure and HLA in healthy donors. PCR employed 60 Vbeta and 13 Jbeta primers. Generated by immunoSEQ multiplex PCR, the TCRdb table keeps only in-frame clones and is missing some. The data contain some 110,000 clones, approximately 81% of them singletons. V dropped 2 bases and J dropped 3 bases, with 14 bases sitting between them. The CDR3 consists of 16 residues. Per germline, CDR1 KGHSH and CDR2 LQKENI. About this clone itself: Its antigen is still unknown.

Study observations and caveats: Most TCR sequences were seen very rarely across donors, but some public TCRs occurred in many.

The chain links TRBV18 to TRBJ2-1; D unclear. The receptor was derived from a man aged 25-45 years in good health and CMV-seropositive. Sequencing was carried out using PBMCs. CDR3 nucleotide sequence: TGTGCCAGCTCACCAAATTCGGCGGTACACTACAATGAGCAGTTCTTC. Translated, it gives CASSPNSAVHYNEQFF.